This TCR beta chain was profiled in a study of T-cell reconstitution after alpha-beta-depleted transplantation in children. Unique molecular identifiers were incorporated during preparation of the TCRbeta library. One entry per CDR3 protein, called by TCRdb with MiXCR from the PCR reads. The table records 700,000 to 950,000 distinct CDR3 sequences, 16% of them present only once. Comment on this clonotype: Its matching antigen is unknown.

Germline CDR1 reads SQVTM; CDR2 reads ANQGSEA. V lost 4 bases to trimming and J lost 1 base; unmatched junction nucleotides: 6. The CDR3 spans 14 residues. Study conclusions and caveats: Surviving recipient T cells and thymic progenitors accounted for the high day-60 TCRbeta diversity observed in some patients. T-cell numbers and diversity, one year after transplant, stemmed largely from T cells that were newly produced.

Sequenced here: PBMCs, mostly from graft donor cells, sampled 360 days after TCRalphabeta/CD19-depleted stem cell transplant. The source is a male patient between 5 and 17 years old who had a stem cell transplant for acute lymphoblastic leukemia, so the T cells may come from the graft donor. The chain combines TRBV29-1 with TRBJ2-5, with 7 nucleotides matching TRBD2. CDR3 coding DNA: TGCAGCGTTGTAGCTAGCGGCACCCAAGAGACCCAGTACTTC. Translated: CSVVASGTQETQYF.